The source of this T cell receptor beta chain is a study of blood T cell repertoires in COVID-19. As handled by the study authors: Reference gene primer amplification in the assay estimated nucleated cell counts. Sequencing used immunoSEQ multiplex PCR; TCRdb keeps in-frame clones, though not all of them. V and J calls and clone size are copied from that table; D and trimming were computed from the DNA. The table has roughly 49,000 clones, 70% to 90% seen once; the top ten hold roughly 12%. Trimming took off 1 base at V and 1 base at J, with 12 bases between the two ends. Germline values: CDR1 SGHDT, CDR2 YYEEEE. The CDR3 contains 16 residues. This clone was seen just once.

This TCR was sampled from a human donor in a cohort sampled during active COVID-19. Material for sequencing was peripheral blood. The chain carries TRBV5-6 and TRBJ1-3; no definite D call. CDR3 amino acids: CASSLIGPLSGNTIYF. CDR3 DNA: TGTGCCAGCAGCTTGATTGGGCCCCTTTCTGGAAACACCATATATTTT.